The sample holds a few counts of the clone carrying this T cell receptor beta chain. What it binds is unknown. This sample stems from a study of blood T cells in healthy people across ages. Samples each yielded at least 5.5 micrograms of total RNA. The authors ran a second PCR of about 6 to 11 cycles using a sample-barcoded 5' primer and a J-beta primer mix. The study obtained at least 2.5 million CDR3-containing paired-end reads from every sample. TCRdb redid the calling of the 5' RACE reads with MiXCR, one entry per CDR3 protein. The sample has about 380,000 distinct CDR3 sequences, approximately 51% seen once; the top ten hold approximately 51%. General observations from the study: Naive CD4+ cell counts and diversity both ran higher in long-lived than in aged donors. Age advanced and TCR beta diversity per million T cells fell, roughly linearly.

The V gene's germline CDR1 is KGHSH and CDR2 LQKENI. V gave up 6 bases and J gave up 1 base; unmatched junction bases: 11. The CDR3 extends over 17 amino acids. The V and J genes are TRBV18 and TRBJ2-2; 7 bases fit TRBD1. The sequenced material came from blood. This clonotype was obtained from a man aged 55 to 69 in good health. CDR3 sequence reads: CASSIGTETLNTGELFF. As DNA, the CDR3 is TGTGCCAGCTCGATCGGGACAGAAACTTTGAACACCGGGGAGCTGTTTTTT.